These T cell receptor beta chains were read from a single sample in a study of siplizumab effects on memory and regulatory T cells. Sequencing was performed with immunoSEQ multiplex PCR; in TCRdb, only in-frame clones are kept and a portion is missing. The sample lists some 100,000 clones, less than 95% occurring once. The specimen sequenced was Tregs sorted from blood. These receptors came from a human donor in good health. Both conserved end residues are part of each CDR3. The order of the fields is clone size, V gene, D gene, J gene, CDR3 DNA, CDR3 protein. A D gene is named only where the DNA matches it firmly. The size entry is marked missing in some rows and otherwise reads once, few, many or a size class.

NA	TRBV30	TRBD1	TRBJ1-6	TGTGCCTGGAGTCACACCTGGACAGGGATGAATTCACCCCTCCACTTT	CAWSHTWTGMNSPLHF
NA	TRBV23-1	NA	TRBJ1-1	TGCGCCAGAGGACTTTGGTGCACTGAAGCTTTCTTT	CARGLWCTEAFF
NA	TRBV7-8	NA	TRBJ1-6	TGTGCCAGCAGCTTATCGGGGGGGGCAGTGGATTCACCCCTCCACTTT	CASSLSGGAVDSPLHF
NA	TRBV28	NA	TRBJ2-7	TGTGCCAGCGGGACTCCGAACTCCTACGAGCAGTACTTC	CASGTPNSYEQYF
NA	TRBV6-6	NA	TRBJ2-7	TGTGCCAGCAGTTACAGGGCGGCAGGGGCCTCCTACGAGCAGTACTTC	CASSYRAAGASYEQYF
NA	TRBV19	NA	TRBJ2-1	TGTGCCAGTAGCCCTCGGACAGAATACAATGAGCAGTTCTTC	CASSPRTEYNEQFF
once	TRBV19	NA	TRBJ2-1	TGTGCCAGTAGTGTTTCGGGGCCTGAGCAGTTCTTC	CASSVSGPEQFF
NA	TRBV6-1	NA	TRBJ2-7	TGTGCCTGCCTTTCGATCGAGCAGTACTTC	CACLSIEQYF
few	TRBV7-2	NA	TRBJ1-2	TGTGCCAGCAGGGGCCTCCAGCAGGATGGCTACACCTTC	CASRGLQQDGYTF
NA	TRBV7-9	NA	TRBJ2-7	TGTGCCAGCAGCTTGGTGCCCAAATCGGGGGAGCAGTACTTC	CASSLVPKSGEQYF
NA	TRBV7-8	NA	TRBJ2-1	TGTGCCAGCAGCTTATTCAGGTACAATGAGCAGTTCTTC	CASSLFRYNEQFF
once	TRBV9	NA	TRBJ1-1	TGTGCCAGCAGCCCCGGTTGGGGGCCGAACACTGAAGCTTTCTTT	CASSPGWGPNTEAFF
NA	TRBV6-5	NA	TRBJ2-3	TGTGCCAGCAGTTACTCGGGTCGGAGCACAGATACGCAGTATTTT	CASSYSGRSTDTQYF
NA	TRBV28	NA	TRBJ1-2	TGTGCCAGCAGTTTAGGAGTAGGAGGGGATGCCGGCTACACCTTC	CASSLGVGGDAGYTF
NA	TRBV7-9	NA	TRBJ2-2	TGTGCCAGCACAGAGGGTGCAAGCACCGGGGAGCTGTTTTTT	CASTEGASTGELFF
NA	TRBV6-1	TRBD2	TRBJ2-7	TGTGCCAGCAGTGCTACTAGCGGATCGGAGCAGTACTTC	CASSATSGSEQYF
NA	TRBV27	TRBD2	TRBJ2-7	TGTGCCAGCAGTTTATATAGCGGGCCATACGAGCAGTACTTC	CASSLYSGPYEQYF
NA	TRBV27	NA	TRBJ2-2	TGTGCCAGCAGGGGGCGGGGGAACACCGGGGAGCTGTTTTTT	CASRGRGNTGELFF
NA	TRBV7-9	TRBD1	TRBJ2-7	TGTGCCAGCAGCTTAGGGACAGGGATCAACGAGCAGTACTTC	CASSLGTGINEQYF
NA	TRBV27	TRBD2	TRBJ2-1	TGTGCCAGCAGCCCCGGACTAGCGGGACTTAGTGAGCAGTTCTTC	CASSPGLAGLSEQFF
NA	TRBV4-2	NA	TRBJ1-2	TGTGCCAGCAGCCAAGTAGGGCAGGGAGGCTACACCTTC	CASSQVGQGGYTF
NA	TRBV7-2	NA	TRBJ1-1	TGTGCCAGCAGCTTAAAAAGAAACACTGAAGCTTTCTTT	CASSLKRNTEAFF
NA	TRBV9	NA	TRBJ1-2	TGTGCCAGCAGCGCAACAGGGACCTATGGCTACACCTTC	CASSATGTYGYTF
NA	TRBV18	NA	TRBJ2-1	TGTGCCAGCTCACCCCTCTCAGTTGTGAGCTCCTACAATGAGCAGTTCTTC	CASSPLSVVSSYNEQFF
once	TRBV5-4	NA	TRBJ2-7	TGTGCCAGCAGCTCTACCCAGCGGAGCACCTACGAGCAGTACTTC	CASSSTQRSTYEQYF
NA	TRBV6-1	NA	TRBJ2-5	TGTGCCAGCAGTGGGGCGGGGCGAGGCTTGAAGACCCAGTACTTC	CASSGAGRGLKTQYF
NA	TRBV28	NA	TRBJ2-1	TGTGCCAGCACCCCGGGATGGGGCAATGAGCAGTTCTTC	CASTPGWGNEQFF
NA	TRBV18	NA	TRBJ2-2	TGTGCCAGCTCACCAGAAAGGCTAGCGTACAAGGGGGAGCTGTTTTTT	CASSPERLAYKGELFF
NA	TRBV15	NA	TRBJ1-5	TGTGCCACCAGCAGAGGAGGGGCAGGGAGGGTAGGTCAGCCCCAGCATTTT	CATSRGGAGRVGQPQHF
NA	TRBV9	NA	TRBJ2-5	TGTGCCAGCAGCGACGGACGTACGTGGGAGACCCAGTACTTC	CASSDGRTWETQYF
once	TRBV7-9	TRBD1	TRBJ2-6	TGTGCCAGCAGCGGGCGGCAGGGGGCGCGTGGGGCCAACGTCCTGACTTTC	CASSGRQGARGANVLTF
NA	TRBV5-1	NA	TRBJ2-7	TGCGCCAGCAGCCACCAGGGGAGACGATACGAGCAGTACTTC	CASSHQGRRYEQYF
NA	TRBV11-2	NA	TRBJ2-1	TGTGCCAGCAGCTTTCGTAGGACAGACTACAATGAGCAGTTCTTC	CASSFRRTDYNEQFF
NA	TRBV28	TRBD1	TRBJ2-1	TGTGCCAGCAGTTTGGTCGGACAGGGCTACAATGAGCAGTTCTTC	CASSLVGQGYNEQFF
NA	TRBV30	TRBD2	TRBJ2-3	TGTGCCCAAGCGACTAGCGGGAGCGCAGATACGCAGTATTTT	CAQATSGSADTQYF
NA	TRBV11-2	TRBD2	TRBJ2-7	TGTGCCAGCAGCCTTAGCCCGGGACTAGCGGGCTACGAGCAGTACTTC	CASSLSPGLAGYEQYF
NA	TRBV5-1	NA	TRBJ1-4	TGCGCCAGCAGCCCAGGGCCTAATGAAAAACTGTTTTTT	CASSPGPNEKLFF
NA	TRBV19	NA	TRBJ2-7	TGTGCCAGTAGTCCCCGCCAGGGATACGAGCAGTACTTC	CASSPRQGYEQYF